The clone carrying this TCR beta chain has a single count. Its target is not known. The sample belongs to a study of cytomegalovirus exposure and HLA in healthy donors. Study-level points and caveats: According to the study, roughly 160 TCR beta chains were cytomegalovirus-associated. Cytomegalovirus status, reportedly, was diagnosed with high specificity and sensitivity by the classifier.

Some clones are missing from TCRdb's copy, which holds only in-frame ones; the method was immunoSEQ multiplex PCR. The table has about 240,000 clones, roughly 86% seen once. V lost 0 bases to trimming and J lost 4 bases; unmatched junction nucleotides: 6. In germline, CDR1 is SGDLS, CDR2 YYNGEE. The CDR3 sequence is 15 residues long. The donors were part of the validation cohort of 120 subjects. That cohort was separate from the first cohort, which comprised about 730 subjects. Source material: PBMCs. The chain couples TRBV9 to TRBJ2-7, with 8 bases aligning to TRBD2. The receptor's source is a young woman in good health and CMV-seropositive. The CDR3 region has the DNA TGTGCCAGCAGCGTAGACCCGGGAGGGCCTTACGAGCAGTACTTC. Translated: CASSVDPGGPYEQYF.